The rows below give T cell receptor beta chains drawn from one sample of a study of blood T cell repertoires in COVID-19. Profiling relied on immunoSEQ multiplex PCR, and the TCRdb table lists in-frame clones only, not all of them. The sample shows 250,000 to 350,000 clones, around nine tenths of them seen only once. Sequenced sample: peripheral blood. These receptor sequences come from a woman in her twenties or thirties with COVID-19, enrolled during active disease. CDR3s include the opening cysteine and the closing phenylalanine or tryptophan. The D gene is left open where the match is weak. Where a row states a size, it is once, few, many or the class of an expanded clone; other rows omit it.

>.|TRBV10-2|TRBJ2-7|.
CASSRIGQTYEQYF
TGCGCCAGCAGCCGAATAGGACAAACATACGAGCAGTACTTC
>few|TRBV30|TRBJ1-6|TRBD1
CAWSADLTGSNSPLHF
TGTGCCTGGAGTGCAGACTTGACAGGGTCTAATTCACCCCTCCACTTT
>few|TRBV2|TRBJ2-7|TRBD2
CASSEISGGPPYYEQYF
TGTGCCAGCAGTGAAATTAGCGGGGGCCCCCCCTACTACGAGCAGTACTTC
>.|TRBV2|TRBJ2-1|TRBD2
CASSASGSSYNEQFF
TGTGCCAGCAGTGCGAGCGGGAGTTCCTACAATGAGCAGTTCTTC
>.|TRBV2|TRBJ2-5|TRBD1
CASSEEGTGDRAQYF
TGTGCCAGCAGTGAAGAGGGGACAGGCGATAGGGCCCAGTACTTC
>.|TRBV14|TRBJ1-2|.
CASSHRQDGYTF
TGTGCCAGCAGCCACCGACAAGACGGCTACACCTTC
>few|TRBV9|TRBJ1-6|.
CASSPSRAHNSPLHF
TGTGCCAGCAGCCCTTCGCGGGCGCATAATTCACCCCTCCACTTT
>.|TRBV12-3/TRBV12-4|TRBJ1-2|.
CASSLLGFGYTF
TGTGCCAGCAGTTTGCTCGGGTTCGGCTACACCTTC
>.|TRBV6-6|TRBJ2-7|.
CASSYSTTRTYEQYF
TGTGCCAGCAGTTACTCGACTACACGCACTTACGAGCAGTACTTC
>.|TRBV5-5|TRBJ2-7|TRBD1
CASSFRDSAYEQYF
TGTGCCAGCAGTTTCCGGGACAGCGCCTACGAGCAGTACTTC
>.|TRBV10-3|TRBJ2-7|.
CAISGGSTYEQYF
TGTGCCATCAGTGGAGGCTCTACCTACGAGCAGTACTTC
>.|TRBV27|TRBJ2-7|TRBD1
CASRRQGHEQYF
TGTGCCAGCAGGAGACAGGGCCACGAGCAGTACTTC
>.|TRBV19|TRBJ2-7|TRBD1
CASSVGTADYEQYF
TGTGCCAGTAGTGTCGGGACAGCCGACTACGAGCAGTACTTC
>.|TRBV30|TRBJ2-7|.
CACFRDSGSYEQYF
TGTGCCTGTTTTCGGGACTCAGGCTCCTACGAGCAGTACTTC
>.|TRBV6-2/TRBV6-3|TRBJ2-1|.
CASSELGSYEQFF
TGTGCCAGCAGTGAGTTGGGGAGTTATGAGCAGTTCTTC
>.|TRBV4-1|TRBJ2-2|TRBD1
CASSRQSRTGGNTGELFF
TGCGCCAGCAGCCGGCAGTCCCGGACAGGAGGCAACACCGGGGAGCTGTTTTTT
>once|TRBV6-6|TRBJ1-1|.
CASITGTEAFF
TGTGCCAGCATTACGGGGACTGAAGCTTTCTTT
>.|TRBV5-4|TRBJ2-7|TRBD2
CASSSASGNEQYF
TGTGCCAGCAGCTCAGCTAGCGGGAACGAGCAGTACTTC